The table lists the clone carrying this TCR beta chain with a count of one. No antigen is known for it. V lost 4 bases to trimming and J lost 0 bases, with 17 bases between them. Germline V gives CDR1 SGHKS, CDR2 YYEKEE (reference sequence). The CDR3 is 16 amino acids. These data are taken from a study of OX40 agonist ivuxolimab in advanced cancers. Overall study findings and caveats: Among T cells, CD8+ cells averaged more expanded clones than CD4+ cells.

The table came from immunoSEQ multiplex PCR; TCRdb's copy has only in-frame clones and leaves some out. The sample comprises tens of thousands of clones, 70% to 90% of which are singletons, and approximately 0.32% rests with the top ten. The receptor's source is an adult with an advanced solid tumor such as melanoma, head and neck, liver or kidney cancer. The chain uses TRBV5-5 and TRBJ2-7, with D perhaps TRBD1 or TRBD2 (5 bases each). The specimen was CD4+ or CD8+ T cells sorted from blood, collected in a trial of the OX40 agonist ivuxolimab. The CDR3 region has the DNA TGTGCCAGCAGCCCCGAGCCGGGACGGCTCTCCTACGAGCAGTACTTC. Protein sequence: CASSPEPGRLSYEQYF.